This T cell receptor beta chain was sequenced in a study of blood T cell repertoires in COVID-19. Whole-study context: The samples span acute and convalescent COVID-19 from the United States, Italy and Spain. From T cells, B-cell-depleted T cells, or PBMCs came the material, which was cDNA or gDNA.

This clone was recorded a few times. The CDR3 runs 12 residues. V shed 1 base and J shed 8 bases, with 8 bases lying between them. The V gene's germline CDR1 is SGHDN and CDR2 FVKESK. Per the authors' pipeline: Reference gene primer amplification in the assay estimated nucleated cell counts. Method: immunoSEQ multiplex PCR; TCRdb's copy keeps in-frame clones and lacks some. V and J calls and clone size are copied from that table; D and trimming were computed from the DNA. This table has about 62,000 clones, 88% appearing once. This chain connects TRBV14 to TRBJ1-2; a possible D gene is TRBD1 (5 bases). The specimen sequenced was peripheral blood. The TCR sequence derives from a woman between 55 and 75 years old with acute or convalescent COVID-19. CDR3 protein: CASSQVRGGYTF. In DNA, the CDR3 is TGTGCCAGCAGCCAAGTTCGGGGGGGCTACACCTTC.